Listed below are T cell receptor beta chains from one sample, sequenced in a study of T-cell reconstitution after alpha-beta-depleted transplantation in children. TCRdb analysed the PCR reads with MiXCR anew, one entry per CDR3 protein. The table has just over 950,000 distinct CDR3 sequences, around 30% seen once. The sample in question was PBMCs, mostly from graft donor cells, obtained 360 days after TCRalphabeta/CD19-depleted stem cell transplant. All receptors derive from a boy under two years old who had a stem cell transplant for SCID, so the T cells may come from the graft donor. CDR3s include the opening cysteine and the closing phenylalanine or tryptophan. A D gene is named only where the DNA matches it firmly. Size is omitted from some rows. Given values are once, few, many or a class for expanded clones.

J gene: TRBJ1-5; clone size: NA; V gene: TRBV28; D gene: NA; CDR3 protein: CASSADLQPQHF; CDR3 DNA: TGTGCCAGCAGCGCCGATCTTCAGCCCCAGCATTTT
J gene: TRBJ2-5; clone size: once; V gene: TRBV7-9; D gene: NA; CDR3 protein: CASSSGTASEETQYF; CDR3 DNA: TGTGCCAGCAGCTCAGGGACGGCCTCAGAAGAGACCCAGTACTTC
J gene: TRBJ2-1; clone size: few; V gene: TRBV12-3/TRBV12-4; D gene: TRBD2; CDR3 protein: CASSLVNLAGATYNEQFF; CDR3 DNA: TGTGCCAGCAGTTTAGTAAACCTAGCGGGGGCAACCTACAATGAGCAGTTCTTC
J gene: TRBJ2-1; clone size: many; V gene: TRBV29-1; D gene: NA; CDR3 protein: CSVEDGGEQFF; CDR3 DNA: TGCAGCGTTGAAGACGGCGGTGAGCAGTTCTTC
J gene: TRBJ1-1; clone size: NA; V gene: TRBV12-3/TRBV12-4; D gene: NA; CDR3 protein: CASSSGSEAFF; CDR3 DNA: TGTGCCAGCAGTTCCGGTTCTGAAGCTTTCTTT
J gene: TRBJ2-5; clone size: NA; V gene: TRBV4-1; D gene: NA; CDR3 protein: CASSQEGGNSRETQYF; CDR3 DNA: TGCGCCAGCAGCCAAGAGGGCGGGAACTCGCGAGAGACCCAGTACTTC
J gene: TRBJ2-3; clone size: few; V gene: TRBV28; D gene: TRBD1; CDR3 protein: CASRSWTGVPDTQYF; CDR3 DNA: TGTGCCAGCAGATCCTGGACAGGGGTCCCAGATACGCAGTATTTT
J gene: TRBJ1-5; clone size: NA; V gene: TRBV7-2; D gene: NA; CDR3 protein: CASSRTNPNQPQHF; CDR3 DNA: TGTGCCAGCAGCCGTACCAACCCCAATCAGCCCCAGCATTTT
J gene: TRBJ2-3; clone size: NA; V gene: TRBV4-3; D gene: NA; CDR3 protein: CASSSTLTDTQYF; CDR3 DNA: TGCGCCAGCAGTTCAACACTCACAGATACGCAGTATTTT
J gene: TRBJ2-5; clone size: NA; V gene: TRBV11-2; D gene: TRBD2; CDR3 protein: CASSTTSGTRATQYF; CDR3 DNA: TGTGCCAGCAGCACAACATCCGGGACTAGAGCGACCCAGTACTTC
J gene: TRBJ2-3; clone size: few; V gene: TRBV20-1; D gene: NA; CDR3 protein: CSARGVNDWQWLDGTDTQYF; CDR3 DNA: TGCAGTGCTAGAGGGGTAAACGATTGGCAGTGGCTGGACGGGACAGATACGCAGTATTTT
J gene: TRBJ2-7; clone size: NA; V gene: TRBV9; D gene: NA; CDR3 protein: CASSSSLSAYEQYF; CDR3 DNA: TGTGCCAGCAGCTCGTCGTTGTCGGCCTACGAGCAGTACTTC
J gene: TRBJ2-2; clone size: few; V gene: TRBV2; D gene: TRBD2; CDR3 protein: CASRAGTTPGELFF; CDR3 DNA: TGTGCCAGCAGAGCCGGGACTACCCCCGGGGAGCTGTTTTTT
J gene: TRBJ1-6; clone size: few; V gene: TRBV5-1; D gene: NA; CDR3 protein: CASSQTSSSYNSPLHF; CDR3 DNA: TGCGCCAGCAGCCAAACTTCGAGCTCCTATAATTCACCCCTCCACTTT
J gene: TRBJ2-7; clone size: many; V gene: TRBV6-1; D gene: NA; CDR3 protein: CASRTRSGPFYEQYF; CDR3 DNA: TGTGCCAGCAGGACACGGTCGGGACCGTTCTACGAGCAGTACTTC
J gene: TRBJ2-3; clone size: NA; V gene: TRBV29-1; D gene: TRBD2; CDR3 protein: CSVAGGVDTQYF; CDR3 DNA: TGCAGCGTTGCTGGGGGGGTCGATACGCAGTATTTT
J gene: TRBJ2-7; clone size: few; V gene: TRBV12-3/TRBV12-4; D gene: NA; CDR3 protein: CASSLPPGLVVF; CDR3 DNA: TGTGCCAGCAGTTTACCCCCGGGACTGGTCGTCTTC
J gene: TRBJ2-1; clone size: NA; V gene: TRBV5-5; D gene: NA; CDR3 protein: CASTTPLKGVINEQFF; CDR3 DNA: TGTGCCAGCACCACTCCTCTCAAGGGAGTGATCAATGAGCAGTTCTTC
J gene: TRBJ1-3; clone size: NA; V gene: TRBV6-1; D gene: NA; CDR3 protein: CASSSAPSGNTIYF; CDR3 DNA: TGTGCCAGCAGCTCCGCACCCTCTGGAAACACCATATATTTT
J gene: TRBJ2-5; clone size: few; V gene: TRBV27; D gene: TRBD1; CDR3 protein: CASSGQDQETQYF; CDR3 DNA: TGTGCCAGCAGTGGACAGGACCAAGAGACCCAGTACTTC
J gene: TRBJ2-6; clone size: NA; V gene: TRBV30; D gene: NA; CDR3 protein: CAWSVLRGLKGANVLTF; CDR3 DNA: TGTGCCTGGAGTGTACTGAGAGGGCTGAAAGGGGCCAACGTCCTGACTTTC
J gene: TRBJ2-3; clone size: NA; V gene: TRBV7-8; D gene: TRBD1; CDR3 protein: CASSLTGTDTDTQYF; CDR3 DNA: TGTGCCAGCAGCCTGACCGGGACAGACACAGATACGCAGTATTTT
J gene: TRBJ2-3; clone size: few; V gene: TRBV20-1; D gene: NA; CDR3 protein: CSARPPSLTDTQYF; CDR3 DNA: TGCAGTGCTAGACCTCCTTCTCTCACAGATACGCAGTATTTT
J gene: TRBJ2-5; clone size: once; V gene: TRBV4-1; D gene: NA; CDR3 protein: CASSQETLPRETQYF; CDR3 DNA: TGCGCCAGCAGCCAAGAGACACTCCCCCGGGAGACCCAGTACTTC
J gene: TRBJ2-3; clone size: few; V gene: TRBV7-9; D gene: NA; CDR3 protein: CASSPSRQELTTDTQYF; CDR3 DNA: TGTGCCAGCAGCCCCAGTCGACAGGAGCTCACCACAGATACGCAGTATTTT
J gene: TRBJ2-4; clone size: NA; V gene: TRBV3-1; D gene: TRBD1; CDR3 protein: CASSQVYRDRKNIQYF; CDR3 DNA: TGTGCCAGCAGCCAAGTTTACCGGGACAGGAAGAACATTCAGTACTTC
J gene: TRBJ2-2; clone size: few; V gene: TRBV21-1; D gene: NA; CDR3 protein: CASSIQGSTPNPSNTGELFF; CDR3 DNA: TGTGCCAGCAGCATCCAGGGGTCCACTCCAAACCCTTCGAACACCGGGGAGCTGTTTTTT
J gene: TRBJ2-3; clone size: NA; V gene: TRBV5-1; D gene: TRBD2; CDR3 protein: CASSLGASGGASDTQYF; CDR3 DNA: TGCGCCAGCAGCTTGGGAGCTAGCGGGGGGGCCTCGGATACGCAGTATTTT
J gene: TRBJ2-4; clone size: few; V gene: TRBV4-2; D gene: NA; CDR3 protein: CASSQEERRVADKNIQYF; CDR3 DNA: TGTGCCAGCAGCCAAGAGGAACGCAGGGTTGCGGATAAAAACATTCAGTACTTC
J gene: TRBJ2-5; clone size: few; V gene: TRBV5-5; D gene: TRBD1; CDR3 protein: CASSSGQVLETQYF; CDR3 DNA: TGTGCCAGCAGCTCCGGACAGGTCCTAGAGACCCAGTACTTC
J gene: TRBJ2-7; clone size: many; V gene: TRBV2; D gene: NA; CDR3 protein: CASSGGPGSYEQYF; CDR3 DNA: TGTGCCAGCAGTGGGGGGCCCGGGTCCTACGAGCAGTACTTC
J gene: TRBJ1-1; clone size: NA; V gene: TRBV3-1; D gene: NA; CDR3 protein: CASSQREGHRGAFF; CDR3 DNA: TGTGCCAGCAGCCAACGGGAGGGGCACCGCGGGGCTTTCTTT
J gene: TRBJ1-5; clone size: NA; V gene: TRBV29-1; D gene: NA; CDR3 protein: CSVPGGDRNQPQHF; CDR3 DNA: TGCAGCGTCCCCGGGGGGGATCGCAATCAGCCCCAGCATTTT
J gene: TRBJ2-1; clone size: NA; V gene: TRBV7-9; D gene: NA; CDR3 protein: CASSLLGAPRGEQFF; CDR3 DNA: TGTGCCAGCAGCTTACTTGGGGCTCCCCGTGGTGAGCAGTTCTTC
J gene: TRBJ2-3; clone size: NA; V gene: TRBV3-1; D gene: NA; CDR3 protein: CASSPRRGGRADTQYF; CDR3 DNA: TGTGCCAGCAGCCCTCGCAGGGGAGGAAGAGCAGATACGCAGTATTTT
J gene: TRBJ2-1; clone size: NA; V gene: TRBV18; D gene: NA; CDR3 protein: CASSPPGGLGGNEQFF; CDR3 DNA: TGTGCCAGCTCACCACCGGGGGGCCTGGGAGGCAATGAGCAGTTCTTC
J gene: TRBJ2-1; clone size: many; V gene: TRBV6-2/TRBV6-3; D gene: NA; CDR3 protein: CASSYGPPGYNEQFF; CDR3 DNA: TGTGCCAGCAGTTACGGTCCCCCCGGCTACAATGAGCAGTTCTTC
J gene: TRBJ2-5; clone size: few; V gene: TRBV6-5; D gene: NA; CDR3 protein: CASGERGTQYF; CDR3 DNA: TGTGCCAGCGGCGAGAGGGGGACCCAGTACTTC
J gene: TRBJ2-1; clone size: NA; V gene: TRBV7-2; D gene: TRBD2; CDR3 protein: CASSPLAEKQFF; CDR3 DNA: TGTGCCAGCAGTCCGCTAGCGGAGAAGCAGTTCTTC
J gene: TRBJ1-2; clone size: once; V gene: TRBV3-1; D gene: TRBD1; CDR3 protein: CASSQDRGDSRYTF; CDR3 DNA: TGTGCCAGCAGCCAAGATAGAGGGGACAGTCGCTACACCTTC
J gene: TRBJ2-1; clone size: few; V gene: TRBV12-3/TRBV12-4; D gene: NA; CDR3 protein: CASNVDGGFYNEQFF; CDR3 DNA: TGTGCCAGCAATGTGGACGGCGGTTTCTACAATGAGCAGTTCTTC
J gene: TRBJ2-1; clone size: NA; V gene: TRBV4-2; D gene: NA; CDR3 protein: CASSQETDADEQFF; CDR3 DNA: TGTGCCAGCAGCCAAGAAACTGACGCCGATGAGCAGTTCTTC
J gene: TRBJ2-7; clone size: NA; V gene: TRBV10-3; D gene: TRBD1; CDR3 protein: CAISEPAWTGIVEQYF; CDR3 DNA: TGTGCCATCAGTGAACCCGCCTGGACAGGGATCGTCGAGCAGTACTTC
J gene: TRBJ2-5; clone size: NA; V gene: TRBV7-2; D gene: TRBD1; CDR3 protein: CASSLGGTESETQYF; CDR3 DNA: TGTGCCAGCAGCTTAGGTGGGACAGAGTCCGAGACCCAGTACTTC
J gene: TRBJ1-2; clone size: NA; V gene: TRBV29-1; D gene: TRBD1; CDR3 protein: CSVEGGQGHGYTF; CDR3 DNA: TGCAGCGTTGAAGGGGGACAGGGACATGGCTACACCTTC